A selection of T cell receptor beta chains follows, all from one sample in a study of vaccination effects on CD4 cells after COVID-19. Antigens of these TCRs are unknown. The table came from immunoSEQ multiplex PCR; TCRdb's copy has only in-frame clones and leaves some out. The profile shows 73,000 or so clones, around 81% of them singletons. Material: CD4+ T cells from PBMCs cultured with SARS-CoV-2 spike peptides, obtained before COVID-19 vaccination. All receptors derive from a human donor who received a COVID-19 vaccine. CDR3s include the opening cysteine and the closing phenylalanine or tryptophan. D genes are given only for firm matches. Not all rows give a size; the values are once, few, many and, for expanded clones, a class.

TRBD1,TRBV5-1,TRBJ1-2,few,CASSLDGAGGSYTF,TGCGCCAGCAGCTTGGATGGGGCAGGGGGAAGCTACACCTTC
TRBD1,TRBV7-2,TRBJ1-5,NA,CASSRDRGDQPQHF,TGTGCCAGCAGCCGGGACAGGGGAGATCAGCCCCAGCATTTT
NA,TRBV19,TRBJ2-3,NA,CASSMAGPGDTQYF,TGTGCCAGTAGTATGGCGGGTCCGGGAGATACGCAGTATTTT
TRBD1,TRBV4-3,TRBJ1-2,NA,CASSLNPDRVTSNYGYTF,TGCGCCAGCAGCCTCAACCCCGACAGGGTGACTTCTAACTATGGCTACACCTTC
NA,TRBV10-1,TRBJ1-5,NA,CATPGIGQPQHF,TGCGCCACCCCGGGCATCGGTCAGCCCCAGCATTTT
TRBD1,TRBV30,TRBJ2-1,NA,CARLGTGKNNEQFF,TGTGCCCGCCTTGGGACAGGGAAAAACAATGAGCAGTTCTTC
TRBD2,TRBV7-2,TRBJ2-3,NA,CASARRASGDDTQYF,TGTGCCAGCGCTCGTAGGGCTAGCGGGGACGATACGCAGTATTTT
NA,TRBV9,TRBJ2-2,once,CASSVPPNTGELFF,TGTGCCAGCAGCGTACCTCCGAACACCGGGGAGCTGTTTTTT
NA,TRBV4-1,TRBJ2-3,NA,CASSQEGRSTDTQYF,TGCGCCAGCAGCCAAGAAGGTAGGAGCACAGATACGCAGTATTTT
NA,TRBV15,TRBJ1-1,NA,CATSKWGGSGDEAFF,TGTGCCACCAGCAAGTGGGGAGGCTCCGGAGATGAAGCTTTCTTT
TRBD1,TRBV2,TRBJ1-1,few,CASQTGSNTEAFF,TGTGCCAGCCAGACAGGGAGCAACACTGAAGCTTTCTTT
TRBD1,TRBV19,TRBJ1-2,few,CASSLPGQGFYYGYTF,TGTGCCAGTAGTCTCCCCGGACAGGGCTTTTACTATGGCTACACCTTC
TRBD1,TRBV7-8,TRBJ1-2,NA,CASSAGQAGARYGYTF,TGTGCCAGCAGCGCTGGACAGGCGGGCGCCCGATATGGCTACACCTTC
NA,TRBV6-5,TRBJ2-3,NA,CASSSPRRDTQYF,TGTGCCAGCAGTTCCCCGAGGAGAGATACGCAGTATTTT
TRBD2,TRBV24-1,TRBJ2-3,NA,CATSSGGASDTQYF,TGTGCCACCAGTTCGGGGGGGGCTTCAGATACGCAGTATTTT
TRBD1,TRBV6-5,TRBJ1-5,NA,CASRNRGDNQPQHF,TGTGCCAGCAGAAACAGGGGCGACAATCAGCCCCAGCATTTT
NA,TRBV5-8,TRBJ1-1,NA,CASPGGDLMNTEAFF,TGTGCCAGCCCTGGGGGGGACCTTATGAACACTGAAGCTTTCTTT
NA,TRBV11-2,TRBJ1-1,few,CASSPRGGWGLMNTEAFF,TGTGCCAGCAGCCCTAGGGGAGGATGGGGCCTCATGAACACTGAAGCTTTCTTT
NA,TRBV19,TRBJ2-2,NA,CASSIRRGKQNTGELFF,TGTGCCAGTAGTATTAGACGAGGGAAACAGAACACCGGGGAGCTGTTTTTT
NA,TRBV23-1,TRBJ2-3,NA,CASSHREYF,TGCGCCAGCAGTCATCGTGAGTATTTT
NA,TRBV2,TRBJ1-2,NA,CASGRGERGGYTF,TGTGCCAGTGGACGAGGGGAGAGAGGCGGCTACACCTTC
NA,TRBV12-5,TRBJ2-1,NA,CASGVYSGAYYNEQFF,TGTGCTAGTGGTGTCTATAGCGGAGCCTATTACAATGAGCAGTTCTTC
NA,TRBV12-5,TRBJ2-3,NA,CASGRGWDPQGTDTQYF,TGTGCTAGTGGTCGGGGCTGGGATCCCCAGGGCACAGATACGCAGTATTTT
TRBD1,TRBV7-2,TRBJ1-5,NA,CASSGDSLQPQHF,TGTGCCAGCAGCGGGGACAGCCTTCAGCCCCAGCATTTT
NA,TRBV14,TRBJ2-1,NA,CASSQALGGGRDEQFF,TGTGCCAGCAGCCAAGCTCTCGGGGGCGGTAGAGATGAGCAGTTCTTC
TRBD2,TRBV7-9,TRBJ2-3,few,CASSSGLAQGF,TGTGCCAGCAGCTCCGGACTAGCTCAGGGTTTT
NA,TRBV20-1,TRBJ1-4,NA,CSARGNEKLFF,TGCAGTGCTAGAGGCAATGAAAAACTGTTTTTT
TRBD2,TRBV11-2,TRBJ2-2,few,CASSLSGGASGELFF,TGTGCCAGCAGCCTAAGCGGGGGGGCGTCCGGGGAGCTGTTTTTT
TRBD2,TRBV5-1,TRBJ2-5,NA,CASSFSPSRSGGGETQYF,TGCGCCAGCAGCTTTTCCCCCTCTCGTAGCGGGGGCGGAGAGACCCAGTACTTC
NA,TRBV12-3/TRBV12-4,TRBJ1-2,NA,CASSSNYGYTF,TGTGCCAGCAGTAGTAACTATGGCTACACCTTC
NA,TRBV7-7,TRBJ2-1,NA,CASSLGQGTYNEQFF,TGTGCCAGCAGCTTAGGGCAGGGGACCTACAATGAGCAGTTCTTC
TRBD2,TRBV24-1,TRBJ2-5,NA,CATSDGGRAVETQYF,TGTGCCACCAGTGATGGTGGGAGGGCCGTCGAGACCCAGTACTTC
NA,TRBV28,TRBJ1-2,NA,CASSFDKNYGYTF,TGTGCCAGCAGTTTTGACAAGAACTATGGCTACACCTTC
TRBD2,TRBV7-2,TRBJ2-1,NA,CASSLASGGAYNEQFF,TGTGCCAGCAGCTTAGCTAGCGGGGGGGCCTACAATGAGCAGTTCTTC